This T cell receptor (beta chain) was identified during a study of human T cells and chemical hapten exposure. Across the whole study: Small differences in pooled library volume mainly drove the variation in TCR yields per sample. Notes on the study in general: TCRs at high frequency, those above 1 in 1000, did not change with DPC sensitization.

This CDR3 spans 15 amino acids. The V end was cut by 11 bases, the J end by 0 bases, with 16 bases between. In germline, CDR1 is LNHDA, CDR2 SQIVND (reference sequence). Unique molecular identifiers were attached to individual cDNA molecules within the library. Study processing details: TCRs per sample had a median of roughly 96,000 and ranged from about 23,224 to 690,600. TCRdb re-called the 5' RACE reads with MiXCR, one entry per CDR3 protein. In this record, the V and J calls reflect TCRdb's handling and not the investigators' own analysis. The sample consists of 130,000 or so distinct CDR3 sequences, about 4.3% of them appearing once. The sample holds many counts of this clonotype. What it binds is not known. Extraction yielded total RNA from whole blood (unfractionated).

The source of this sequence is a female donor in good health. The chain carries TRBV19 and TRBJ2-2; no clear D gene. CDR3 coding DNA: TGTGCCCGTAAGGTCTGCTACGCGAACACCGGGGAGCTGTTTTTT. Translating it yields CARKVCYANTGELFF.